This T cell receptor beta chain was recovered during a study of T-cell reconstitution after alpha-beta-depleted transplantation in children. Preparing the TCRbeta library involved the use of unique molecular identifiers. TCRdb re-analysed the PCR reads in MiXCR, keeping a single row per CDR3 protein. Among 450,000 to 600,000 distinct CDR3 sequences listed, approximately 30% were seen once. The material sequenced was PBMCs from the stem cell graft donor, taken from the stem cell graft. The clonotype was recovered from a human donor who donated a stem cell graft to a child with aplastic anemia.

DNA for the CDR3: TGCAGTGCTAGAGATCCCGGGCCGCAGGGAAACACTGAAGCTTTCTTT. Translating it yields CSARDPGPQGNTEAFF. The J gene is TRBJ1-1, the V gene TRBV20-1; D may be TRBD1 (5 bases). Trimming removed 0 bases at V and 2 bases at J, with 16 bases between. This CDR3 is 16 amino acids long. The germline V gene has CDR1 DFQATT and CDR2 SNEGSKA (reference sequence).